This TCR beta chain appears in the sequencing data of a study of cytomegalovirus exposure and HLA in healthy donors. Sequenced by immunoSEQ multiplex PCR; TCRdb stores in-frame clones only, minus some. The sample carries some 170,000 clones, about 86% recorded once. Overall study results and limits: The classifier reportedly diagnosed cytomegalovirus status with high sensitivity and specificity. It was confirmed in vitro that a few of the CMV-associated chains were specific for CMV antigens.

The CDR3 totals 15 residues. V gave up 6 bases and J gave up 5 bases; unmatched junction bases: 7. Germline CDR1 MRHNA, CDR2 SNTAGT. As regards this clone: Its antigen is undetermined.

This sequence originates from a woman aged 25 to 45 in good health and CMV-seronegative. The rearrangement uses TRBV6-4 and TRBJ2-3; 11 bases are a match to TRBD2. The sample taken for sequencing was PBMCs. CDR3 loop: CASSPLAGGRDTQYF. In DNA, the CDR3 is TGTGCCAGCAGCCCTCTAGCGGGGGGTCGAGATACGCAGTATTTT.